This TCR beta chain appears in the sequencing data of a study of tumor-infiltrating lymphocytes in oesophageal squamous cell carcinoma. This clonotype is deemed medium-sized. The CDR3 runs 15 residues. The germline V gene encodes CDR1 SGHTA and CDR2 FQGNSA. The ends were cut back, 1 base at V and 0 bases at J, with 7 bases in the middle. TCRdb re-derived calls from the PCR reads in MiXCR, one entry per CDR3 protein. The data show some 15,000 distinct CDR3 sequences, with roughly 50% seen just once and about 30% held by the top ten. The specimen sequenced was esophageal tumor tissue. This chain joins TRBV7-2 and TRBJ2-1, with D hard to call. The receptor's source is a female donor with esophageal squamous cell carcinoma. CDR3 in DNA: TGTGCCAGCAGCTTAGAAGCCAGCTCCTACAATGAGCAGTTCTTC. Its protein is CASSLEASSYNEQFF.